The T cell receptor beta chain under discussion was sequenced for a study of blood T cell repertoires in COVID-19. The overall study: Samples of COVID-19 (acute and convalescent) were obtained from the United States, Italy and Spain.

No more than 2 weeks before study entry, exposed participants had met a case of COVID-19. In the authors' methods: Amplifying reference gene primers gave estimates of nucleated cell counts. Produced via immunoSEQ multiplex PCR; TCRdb's table is partial and in-frame only. Clone size and the V and J calls come from that table; the DNA yielded D and trimming. The data show 300,000 or so clones, roughly 86% seen once. This clone has just one count. Looked up from germline, CDR1 is SGHRS and CDR2 is YFSETQ. V was clipped by 0 bases and J by 3 bases; unmatched bases: 4. This CDR3 comprises 16 residues. Sequences were obtained from PBMCs or T cells enriched from blood (not recorded which). The chain uses TRBV5-1 and TRBJ1-5, with 9 bases that match TRBD1. The clonotype comes from a woman aged 45-65 years who had been exposed to COVID-19. CDR3 nucleotide sequence: TGCGCCAGCAGCTTGGACAGGGGGCGTAACAATCAGCCCCAGCATTTT. This codes for CASSLDRGRNNQPQHF.